Presented here are 17 T cell receptor beta chains from one specimen sequenced in a study of low-dose radiotherapy and immunotherapy resistance in tumors. Covering alpha and beta chains, TRAV- and TRBV-specific primers were used for the first-strand cDNA. TCR amplification involved about 20 PCR cycles with a constant-region primer and V-primer adapter. TCRdb reanalysed the reads using MiXCR and keeps one entry per CDR3 protein. The table includes around 80,000 distinct CDR3 sequences, under 20% detected once. Time point noted: after trial treatment. Treatment defined: LDRT plus nivolumab, ipilimumab, low-dose cyclophosphamide and aspirin (RACIN trial). Sample: PBMCs, taken after low-dose radiotherapy plus immunotherapy. These receptors all stem from a male donor with prostate cancer.

There are many counts of this clonotype. CDR3 in DNA: TGTGCCAGCAGCCCGGACAGCAATTCACCCCTCCACTTT. Its protein is CASSPDSNSPLHF. This chain joins TRBV3-1 and TRBJ1-6; possible D gene TRBD1, 6 bases. This CDR3 is 13 amino acids long. Trimming removed 4 bases at V and 7 bases at J, with 8 bases between. Germline V CDR1 and CDR2: LGHDT, YNNKEL (reference sequence).

This clonotype appeared many times. J is TRBJ2-6 and V is TRBV28; D is perhaps TRBD1 (6 bases). The CDR3 extends over 16 amino acids. Deletions cut 2 bases from V and 0 bases from J, with 8 bases between. Germline V gene lookup returns CDR1 MDHEN and CDR2 SYDVKM. CDR3 sequence reads: CASSLGQFSGANVLTF. The CDR3 coding sequence is TGTGCCAGCAGTTTAGGACAGTTCTCTGGGGCCAACGTCCTGACTTTC.

This clonotype was counted ten times or more. The chain couples TRBV20-1 to TRBJ2-7, with unresolved D. CDR1 is DFQATT, CDR2 SNEGSKA, per germline (reference sequence). V lost 1 base, J lost 1 base, and 11 bases lay in between. This CDR3 has 14 amino acids. Written as DNA, the CDR3 is TGCAGTGCTAGAGGCCTCGAATCTTCCTACGAGCAGTACTTC. Amino acid sequence: CSARGLESSYEQYF.

This clonotype was detected ten times or more. J is TRBJ2-3 and V is TRBV4-3; 7 bases are a match to TRBD2. Trimming at V came to 0 bases and at J to 4 bases, leaving 13 bases not matched to a gene. Germline CDR1 and CDR2: LGHNA and YSLEER. The CDR3 is 18 amino acids. The CDR3 coding sequence is TGCGCCAGCAGCCAAGAGGTTTCGTCGACTAGCCGCGCAGATACGCAGTATTTT. Protein product: CASSQEVSSTSRADTQYF.

With regard to this clonotype: Compared with germline, one end of the junction differs, possibly owing to a read error. The chain carries TRBV9 and TRBJ2-2; tentatively, D is TRBD2 (5 bases). The CDR3 spans 14 residues. In germline, CDR1 is SGDLS, CDR2 YYNGEE. The CDR3 coding sequence is TGTGCCAGCAGCGTAGATACCATTACCGGGGAGCTGTGTTTT. This translates into CASSVDTITGELCF.

There are many counts of this clonotype. V and J are TRBV2 and TRBJ2-2; 7 nucleotides line up with TRBD1. Germline trimming cut 7 bases from V and 0 bases from J; bases unmatched to any gene: 14. The CDR3 consists of 18 residues. Germline CDR1 is SNHLY and CDR2 is FYNNEI. The DNA for the CDR3 is TGTGCCAGCAAGGAAGGGACAGCCTGGACCCCGAACACCGGGGAGCTGTTTTTT. Protein product: CASKEGTAWTPNTGELFF.

Points on this clonotype: Given a far larger clone just one base away, this is likely a sequencing read error. The J gene is TRBJ2-7, the V gene TRBV6-2 or TRBV6-3, with TRBD1 as a possible D gene (8 bases). The CDR3 is 13 amino acids. CDR1 and CDR2 (germline): MNHEY, SVGEGT. The CDR3 is CASSATGDYKQYF. In DNA form, the CDR3 reads TGTGCCAGCAGTGCGACAGGGGACTACAAGCAGTACTTC.

A word on this clonotype: A much bigger clone sits one base away, suggesting this may be a read error. The CDR3 coding sequence is TGTGCCAGCAGCTTTAGCGGGAGGTTCTACAATGAGCAGTACTTC. It codes for CASSFSGRFYNEQYF. The chain employs TRBV7-2 and TRBJ2-7, with 10 nucleotides matching TRBD2. After removal of 3 bases from V and 7 bases from J, the junction contained 9 bases not matched to a gene. The CDR3 has 15 residues. Germline V gene lookup returns CDR1 SGHTA and CDR2 FQGNSA.

This clonotype was seen many times. The chain recombines TRBV28 with TRBJ2-1; D not certain. With 6 bases removed from V and 9 bases from J, the gap between germline ends came to 15 bases. Germline V gives CDR1 MDHEN, CDR2 SYDVKM. This CDR3 is 13 amino acids long. DNA of the CDR3: TGTGCCAGCAGGCGGACGAGCTCGGTTGAGCAGTTCTTC. It specifies CASRRTSSVEQFF. Filled out from reference TRBV28 and TRBJ2-1, the complete variable domain reads DVKVTQSSRYLVKRTGEKVFLECVQDMDHENMFWYRQDPGLGLRLIYFSYDVKMKEKGDIPEGYSVSREKKERFSLILESASTNQTSMYLCASRRTSSVEQFFGPGTRLTVL.

This clonotype was detected many times. This chain connects TRBV19 to TRBJ1-4; D unresolved. The length of the CDR3 is 14 residues. CDR1 LNHDA and CDR2 SQIVND come from the germline V gene (reference sequence). Trimming took off 4 bases at V and 7 bases at J, with 13 bases between the two ends. Here the CDR3 DNA reads TGTGCCAGTAGTAGCGGCTTGGTAGTTGAAAAACTGTTTTTT. This encodes CASSSGLVVEKLFF.

This clonotype was detected ten times or more. The chain links TRBV20-1 to TRBJ2-2, with 7 positions matching TRBD2. Germline assignment: CDR1 DFQATT and CDR2 SNEGSKA (reference sequence). Unmatched junction bases numbered 8, after V lost 3 bases and J lost 4 bases. There are 15 residues in the CDR3. CDR3 protein: CSARRGGSGTGELFF. The CDR3 bases are TGCAGTGCTAGGCGGGGCGGGAGCGGCACCGGGGAGCTGTTTTTT.

This clonotype was detected many times. The chain couples TRBV7-3 to TRBJ2-5, with D uncertain. The V end was cut by 1 base, the J end by 4 bases, with 7 bases between. The CDR3 covers 13 residues. Germline-derived CDR1 and CDR2 are SGHTA and FQGTGA. The CDR3 DNA follows: TGTGCCAGCAGCTTAATCAGGACAGAGACCCAGTACTTC. Translated: CASSLIRTETQYF.

The table lists this clonotype with many counts. The chain employs TRBV7-2 and TRBJ2-2; 12 bases map to TRBD2. The CDR3 consists of 19 residues. Per germline, CDR1 SGHTA and CDR2 FQGNSA. V lost 0 bases and J lost 3; bases outside the gene matches: 8. The CDR3 nucleotides read TGTGCCAGCAGCTTAGCGCCGCGGGCTAGCGGGAGGGACACCGGGGAGCTGTTTTTT. Its protein product is CASSLAPRASGRDTGELFF.

This clonotype has at least ten counts. This sequence joins TRBV7-2 and TRBJ2-7; no reliable D call. This CDR3 region has 17 residues. Germline lookup yields CDR1 SGHTA and CDR2 FQGNSA. V dropped 5 bases and J dropped 4 bases, with 24 bases sitting between them. CDR3 residues: CASSPNRPSAPPYEQYF. In DNA form, the CDR3 reads TGTGCCAGCAGCCCAAACCGACCTAGTGCTCCCCCTTACGAGCAGTACTTC.

At least ten counts were recorded for this clonotype. The chain is built from TRBV7-3 and TRBJ1-6; 7 bases are shared with TRBD1. The CDR3 length is 14 residues. Germline CDR1 is SGHTA and CDR2 is FQGTGA. After removal of 5 bases from V and 9 bases from J, the junction contained 7 bases not matched to a gene. CDR3 in amino acids: CASSRDRVGSPLHF. The CDR3 region has the DNA TGTGCCAGCAGCCGTGACAGGGTCGGTTCACCCCTCCACTTT.

Worth noting for this clonotype: The limits of the CDR3 on the DNA are not certain, so only TCRdb's listed CDR3 is given. V and J are TRBV4-3 and TRBJ2-7; the table gives TRBD2 as D, unverified against the DNA. Termini included, the CDR3 measures 23 amino acids. Germline values: CDR1 LGHNA, CDR2 YSLEER. The CDR3 loop reads CASTNQTSMYLCASGRSSYEQYF.

This clonotype was recorded a few times. A read error is likely here: a far larger clone is one base away. This chain links TRBV28 with TRBJ2-1; D uncertain. CDR3 length: 13 residues. Germline CDR1 MDHEN, CDR2 SYDVKM. Between the trimmed V and J ends, which lost 8 bases and 10 bases, there was a span of 18 bases. Here the CDR3 reads CASRNPGSLEQFF. The CDR3 region has the DNA TGTGCCAGCCGTAACCCAGGATCGCTCGAGCAGTTCTTC.